Listed below are T cell receptor beta chains from one sample, sequenced in a study of blood T cell repertoires in COVID-19. Sequencing was performed with immunoSEQ multiplex PCR; in TCRdb, only in-frame clones are kept and a portion is missing. The data show 200,000 to 250,000 clones, approximately 90% seen once. Specimen: peripheral blood. Receptor source: a man aged 30-40 years with COVID-19, enrolled during active disease. Both conserved end residues are part of each CDR3. D genes are given only for firm matches. Clone size is given for some rows only: seen once, a few or many times, or a class if the clone is expanded.

clone_size: .; j_call: TRBJ2-3; d_call: .; v_call: TRBV10-3; cdr3_aa: CAIEGSATDTQYF; cdr3_nt: TGTGCCATCGAGGGTAGCGCCACAGATACGCAGTATTTT
clone_size: .; j_call: TRBJ1-1; d_call: TRBD1; v_call: TRBV9; cdr3_aa: CASSPSDRGDEAFF; cdr3_nt: TGTGCCAGCAGCCCCTCCGACAGGGGGGACGAAGCTTTCTTT
clone_size: .; j_call: TRBJ1-6; d_call: .; v_call: TRBV6-2/TRBV6-3; cdr3_aa: CASSLSRGVPLHF; cdr3_nt: TGTGCCAGCAGTCTCTCCCGTGGAGTACCCCTCCACTTT
clone_size: .; j_call: TRBJ2-7; d_call: TRBD1; v_call: TRBV4-1; cdr3_aa: CASSPSLYRDRVYEQYF; cdr3_nt: TGCGCCAGCAGTCCTTCCTTGTACCGGGACAGGGTCTACGAGCAGTACTTC
clone_size: .; j_call: TRBJ2-5; d_call: TRBD1; v_call: TRBV5-4; cdr3_aa: CASSLGQGVGETQYF; cdr3_nt: TGTGCCAGCAGCTTGGGACAGGGGGTAGGTGAGACCCAGTACTTC
clone_size: .; j_call: TRBJ2-7; d_call: .; v_call: TRBV21-1; cdr3_aa: CASSKKGRTYEQYF; cdr3_nt: TGTGCCAGCAGCAAAAAAGGCAGGACCTACGAGCAGTACTTC
clone_size: few; j_call: TRBJ2-3; d_call: TRBD2; v_call: TRBV4-2; cdr3_aa: CASSPSGGSTDTQYF; cdr3_nt: TGTGCCAGCAGCCCTAGCGGGGGGAGCACAGATACGCAGTATTTT
clone_size: once; j_call: TRBJ2-7; d_call: .; v_call: TRBV27; cdr3_aa: CASSYQRRSSYEQYF; cdr3_nt: TGTGCCAGCAGCTATCAGAGGCGGTCCTCCTACGAGCAGTACTTC
clone_size: few; j_call: TRBJ2-1; d_call: TRBD2; v_call: TRBV4-2; cdr3_aa: CASSQDPLAGGDNEQFF; cdr3_nt: TGTGCCAGCAGCCAAGACCCTCTAGCGGGAGGGGACAATGAGCAGTTCTTC
clone_size: .; j_call: TRBJ2-1; d_call: .; v_call: TRBV5-1; cdr3_aa: CASSGDSLDYNEQFF; cdr3_nt: TGCGCCAGCAGCGGTGACAGCTTGGACTACAATGAGCAGTTCTTC
clone_size: .; j_call: TRBJ2-3; d_call: .; v_call: TRBV21-1; cdr3_aa: CASSKEGRLAISDTQYF; cdr3_nt: TGTGCCAGCAGCAAAGAGGGGCGGCTAGCGATCTCAGATACGCAGTATTTT
clone_size: .; j_call: TRBJ1-2; d_call: .; v_call: TRBV6-2/TRBV6-3; cdr3_aa: CASSIQGMGYGYTF; cdr3_nt: TGTGCCAGCAGCATACAGGGCATGGGGTATGGCTACACCTTC
clone_size: .; j_call: TRBJ2-2; d_call: TRBD1; v_call: TRBV7-9; cdr3_aa: CASSFTGEYTGELFF; cdr3_nt: TGTGCCAGCAGCTTTACAGGGGAATACACCGGGGAGCTGTTTTTT
clone_size: .; j_call: TRBJ1-1; d_call: TRBD1; v_call: TRBV30; cdr3_aa: CALDRGLNTEAFF; cdr3_nt: TGTGCCTTGGACAGGGGGCTCAACACTGAAGCTTTCTTT
clone_size: .; j_call: TRBJ2-1; d_call: .; v_call: TRBV5-1; cdr3_aa: CASSLVVSYNEQFF; cdr3_nt: TGCGCCAGCAGCTTGGTTGTGTCGTACAATGAGCAGTTCTTC
clone_size: .; j_call: TRBJ2-3; d_call: TRBD2; v_call: TRBV10-3; cdr3_aa: CAISESRGGDTQYF; cdr3_nt: TGTGCCATCAGTGAGTCGCGGGGGGGAGATACGCAGTATTTT
clone_size: .; j_call: TRBJ2-7; d_call: .; v_call: TRBV11-2; cdr3_aa: CASSGPGVVSYEQYF; cdr3_nt: TGTGCCAGCAGCGGCCCGGGGGTCGTGTCCTACGAGCAGTACTTC
clone_size: .; j_call: TRBJ1-1; d_call: .; v_call: TRBV5-5; cdr3_aa: CASSFGAGLWSTEAFF; cdr3_nt: TGTGCCAGCAGCTTCGGAGCGGGTCTTTGGAGCACTGAAGCTTTCTTT
clone_size: .; j_call: TRBJ2-2; d_call: TRBD2; v_call: TRBV6-4; cdr3_aa: CASSVSGKNTGELFF; cdr3_nt: TGTGCCAGCAGTGTAAGCGGGAAGAACACCGGGGAGCTGTTTTTT
clone_size: .; j_call: TRBJ2-7; d_call: .; v_call: TRBV28; cdr3_aa: CASSFGEFGYEQYF; cdr3_nt: TGTGCCAGCAGTTTTGGGGAGTTTGGCTACGAGCAGTACTTC
clone_size: .; j_call: TRBJ2-2; d_call: .; v_call: TRBV7-9; cdr3_aa: CASNDYNTGELFF; cdr3_nt: TGTGCCAGCAACGACTATAACACCGGGGAGCTGTTTTTT
clone_size: .; j_call: TRBJ1-6; d_call: .; v_call: TRBV5-4; cdr3_aa: CASSLAVAGRDSPLHF; cdr3_nt: TGTGCCAGCAGCTTGGCCGTCGCGGGGAGAGATTCACCCCTCCACTTT
clone_size: .; j_call: TRBJ1-4; d_call: .; v_call: TRBV7-6; cdr3_aa: CASSPFIEGLFRGEKLFF; cdr3_nt: TGTGCCAGCAGCCCTTTCATCGAGGGACTCTTCCGGGGTGAAAAACTGTTTTTT
clone_size: .; j_call: TRBJ1-3; d_call: TRBD1; v_call: TRBV6-6; cdr3_aa: CASIPYSTGAGNTIYF; cdr3_nt: TGTGCCAGCATTCCCTATTCGACAGGGGCTGGAAACACCATATATTTT
clone_size: .; j_call: TRBJ1-5; d_call: .; v_call: TRBV28; cdr3_aa: CASSLYWGGYQPQHF; cdr3_nt: TGTGCCAGCAGTTTATACTGGGGCGGATATCAGCCCCAGCATTTT
clone_size: .; j_call: TRBJ2-7; d_call: .; v_call: TRBV14; cdr3_aa: CASSHYSSYEQYF; cdr3_nt: TGTGCCAGCAGCCACTATTCCTCCTACGAGCAGTACTTC
clone_size: .; j_call: TRBJ1-2; d_call: .; v_call: TRBV30; cdr3_aa: CAWSTGYGYTF; cdr3_nt: TGTGCCTGGAGTACAGGATATGGCTACACCTTC
clone_size: once; j_call: TRBJ2-2; d_call: .; v_call: TRBV27; cdr3_aa: CASTSGRGGELFF; cdr3_nt: TGTGCCAGTACTAGTGGGCGGGGCGGGGAGCTGTTTTTT
clone_size: .; j_call: TRBJ1-5; d_call: TRBD1; v_call: TRBV19; cdr3_aa: CASSTSYRGGLVQPQHF; cdr3_nt: TGTGCCAGTAGTACATCCTACAGGGGCGGGTTGGTTCAGCCCCAGCATTTT
clone_size: once; j_call: TRBJ2-1; d_call: TRBD1; v_call: TRBV6-5; cdr3_aa: CASSWDRGDYNEQFF; cdr3_nt: TGTGCCAGCAGTTGGGACAGGGGCGATTACAATGAGCAGTTCTTC
clone_size: .; j_call: TRBJ2-1; d_call: TRBD1; v_call: TRBV18; cdr3_aa: CASSSLRQGAGYNEQFF; cdr3_nt: TGTGCCAGCTCATCCTTAAGACAGGGGGCAGGATACAATGAGCAGTTCTTC
clone_size: .; j_call: TRBJ1-2; d_call: .; v_call: TRBV29-1; cdr3_aa: CSVTVRSEGRSRYGYTF; cdr3_nt: TGCAGCGTTACCGTACGGAGCGAGGGCAGGTCGCGCTATGGCTACACCTTC
clone_size: .; j_call: TRBJ2-5; d_call: TRBD1; v_call: TRBV25-1; cdr3_aa: CASRRTGPETQYF; cdr3_nt: TGTGCCAGCCGAAGGACAGGCCCGGAGACCCAGTACTTC
clone_size: once; j_call: TRBJ1-3; d_call: .; v_call: TRBV25-1; cdr3_aa: CASGGGAGTGNTIYF; cdr3_nt: TGTGCCAGCGGGGGAGGGGCAGGGACTGGAAACACCATATATTTT
clone_size: .; j_call: TRBJ2-1; d_call: .; v_call: TRBV18; cdr3_aa: CASSPPDRSGNEQFF; cdr3_nt: TGTGCCAGCTCACCACCAGACAGGTCTGGCAATGAGCAGTTCTTC
clone_size: .; j_call: TRBJ2-7; d_call: .; v_call: TRBV6-1; cdr3_aa: CASSEARYEQYF; cdr3_nt: TGTGCCAGCAGTGAAGCGCGGTACGAGCAGTACTTC
clone_size: .; j_call: TRBJ1-1; d_call: .; v_call: TRBV15; cdr3_aa: CATSRGSGGMRGTEAFF; cdr3_nt: TGTGCCACCAGCAGAGGGTCCGGGGGGATGAGAGGAACTGAAGCTTTCTTT
clone_size: .; j_call: TRBJ2-5; d_call: .; v_call: TRBV27; cdr3_aa: CASSLDSPQETQYF; cdr3_nt: TGTGCCAGCAGTTTAGACAGTCCCCAAGAGACCCAGTACTTC
clone_size: once; j_call: TRBJ2-2; d_call: .; v_call: TRBV27; cdr3_aa: CASSLLQLSNTGELFF; cdr3_nt: TGTGCCAGCAGTTTACTACAGCTATCGAACACCGGGGAGCTGTTTTTT
clone_size: .; j_call: TRBJ1-1; d_call: .; v_call: TRBV6-5; cdr3_aa: CASTAVGTEAFF; cdr3_nt: TGTGCCAGCACCGCGGTTGGGACTGAAGCTTTCTTT
clone_size: .; j_call: TRBJ2-2; d_call: .; v_call: TRBV21-1; cdr3_aa: CASSKVGGASVIGELFF; cdr3_nt: TGTGCCAGCAGCAAAGTCGGAGGGGCGAGTGTAATCGGGGAGCTGTTTTTT
clone_size: .; j_call: TRBJ1-1; d_call: TRBD1; v_call: TRBV7-3; cdr3_aa: CASSLFPRGNRGNTEAFF; cdr3_nt: TGTGCCAGCAGCTTATTCCCCAGGGGGAACAGGGGAAACACTGAAGCTTTCTTT
clone_size: .; j_call: TRBJ1-2; d_call: .; v_call: TRBV2; cdr3_aa: CASSRGGDYGYTF; cdr3_nt: TGTGCCAGCAGTAGGGGAGGGGACTATGGCTACACCTTC
clone_size: .; j_call: TRBJ2-2; d_call: TRBD1; v_call: TRBV11-2; cdr3_aa: CASSPDRGLTGELFF; cdr3_nt: TGTGCCAGCAGCCCCGACAGGGGGCTCACCGGGGAGCTGTTTTTT
clone_size: .; j_call: TRBJ2-1; d_call: .; v_call: TRBV30; cdr3_aa: CAWSLGGAEGYEQFF; cdr3_nt: TGTGCCTGGAGTCTGGGGGGAGCGGAGGGTTATGAGCAGTTCTTC
clone_size: .; j_call: TRBJ1-1; d_call: .; v_call: TRBV12-3/TRBV12-4; cdr3_aa: CASSLGMNTEAFF; cdr3_nt: TGTGCCAGCAGTCTCGGGATGAACACTGAAGCTTTCTTT
clone_size: once; j_call: TRBJ2-3; d_call: .; v_call: TRBV9; cdr3_aa: CASSVLPGPGTDTQYF; cdr3_nt: TGTGCCAGCAGCGTATTGCCCGGGCCGGGAACAGATACGCAGTATTTT
clone_size: .; j_call: TRBJ2-1; d_call: .; v_call: TRBV11-3; cdr3_aa: CASSRRVHEQFF; cdr3_nt: TGTGCCAGCAGCCGCAGGGTCCATGAGCAGTTCTTC
clone_size: .; j_call: TRBJ1-1; d_call: .; v_call: TRBV5-8; cdr3_aa: CASSFTGNTEAFF; cdr3_nt: TGTGCCAGCAGTTTTACAGGGAACACTGAAGCTTTCTTT
clone_size: .; j_call: TRBJ2-1; d_call: .; v_call: TRBV29-1; cdr3_aa: CSAPGHDYNEQFF; cdr3_nt: TGCAGCGCCCCGGGACACGACTACAATGAGCAGTTCTTC